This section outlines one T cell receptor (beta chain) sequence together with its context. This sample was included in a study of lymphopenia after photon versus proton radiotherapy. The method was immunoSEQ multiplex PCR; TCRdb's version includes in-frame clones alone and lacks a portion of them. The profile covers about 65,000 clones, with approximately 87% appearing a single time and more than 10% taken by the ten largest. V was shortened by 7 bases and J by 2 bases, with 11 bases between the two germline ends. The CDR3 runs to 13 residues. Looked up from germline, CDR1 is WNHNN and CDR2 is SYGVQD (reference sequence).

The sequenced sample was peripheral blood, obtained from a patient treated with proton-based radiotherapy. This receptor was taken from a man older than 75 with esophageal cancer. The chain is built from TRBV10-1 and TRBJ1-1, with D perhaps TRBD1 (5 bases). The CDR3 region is CASKGHRNTEAFF. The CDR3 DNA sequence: TGCGCCAGCAAAGGACATCGCAACACTGAAGCTTTCTTT.